A selection of T cell receptor beta chains follows, all from one sample in a study of control samples from healthy donors and cancer patients. TCRdb's copy holds only in-frame clones and misses some; the assay was immunoSEQ multiplex PCR. Of fewer than 80,000 clones listed, roughly 90% are singletons. Sequencing input: PBMCs. Source of these receptors: a man between 60 and 75 years old with colorectal cancer. Each CDR3 is given without its conserved first and last residue.

ASSTGTSGGSTDTQY	TRBV27
ASSYRGGSDTQY	TRBV6-5
ASSFSTSGGNTGELF	TRBV7-3
SASWYGRGTDTQY	TRBV20-1
ASSHGSVLAGGSGELF	TRBV14
ASSYSGVYNEQF	TRBV11-3
ASSLTSEAEAF	TRBV7-3
ASSLEGLSNQGQF	TRBV11-3
ASRRRDRDMDGYT	TRBV5-6
ASSVGPGDYGYT	TRBV9
ASSQDRGGTPNYGYT	TRBV3-1/TRBV3-2
ASSISSGGLMGETQY	TRBV19
ASSTKGLAGPSTDTQY	TRBV7-3
ASNLSGGGASYEQY	TRBV7-2
ASSQPGTGGAGEKLF	TRBV7-8
ASSLETGLRY	TRBV7-8
ASSPAEDTQY	TRBV7-9
ASSHPGTGSTEAF	TRBV23-1
ATSRAGTPPGELF	TRBV15
ASSLRRTQETQY	TRBV7-8
ATSSGTATNIQY	TRBV15
ASSWGLGTEAF	TRBV7-9
ASSYPPREGGETQY	TRBV6-2/TRBV6-3